This T cell receptor (beta chain) was profiled in a study of blood T cell repertoires in COVID-19. Here immunoSEQ multiplex PCR was the method, and the copy in TCRdb shows in-frame clones only, minus some. This sample carries under 300,000 clones, about 88% of them seen once, and the ten largest clones take less than 5%. V lost 3 bases and J lost 4, with 8 bases in between. The germline gives CDR1 MNHEY, CDR2 SVGEGT. This CDR3 comprises 13 residues. Sequencing was done on a sample of peripheral blood. The chain joins TRBV6-2 or TRBV6-3 to TRBJ2-3; D remains unclear. The origin of this receptor is a woman aged 40 to 50 who had recovered from COVID-19. For the CDR3, the DNA is TGTGCCAGCAGTTATGAGTGGTCAGATACGCAGTATTTT. This gives the protein CASSYEWSDTQYF.